The clone carrying this T cell receptor (beta chain) was counted a few times. The antigen remains unidentified. The data are from a study of cytomegalovirus exposure and HLA in healthy donors. Study observations and caveats: Earlier findings revealed that most TCR beta V segments proved productive either about 87% or about 30% of the time. In vitro experiments confirmed that three CMV-associated chains were specific for CMV antigens. Available immune exposure information covered CMV serostatus only.

V shed 6 bases and J 2 bases; nucleotides not matched to a gene: 4. This CDR3 has 13 residues. From germline, CDR1 is SQVTM and CDR2 ANQGSEA. Primers included in the PCR were 60 Vbeta and 13 Jbeta primers. Authors' analysis steps: Some 11 million shared chains were among the about 80 million unique TCR beta chains that a later analysis counted. Assay used: immunoSEQ multiplex PCR; TCRdb lists only in-frame clones, some missing. V and J calls plus clone size are reproduced from that table; the DNA served to infer D and trimming. The repertoire includes about 110,000 clones, about 74% of them detected once, and around 15% sits in the top ten.

The chain combines TRBV29-1 with TRBJ2-7; 10 bases are shared with TRBD1. This clonotype was obtained from a woman aged 35 to 49 in good health and CMV-seropositive. The specimen was PBMCs. The CDR3 nucleotides are TGCAGCGTGGGGACAGGGGAGACCTACGAGCAGTACTTC. Translation: CSVGTGETYEQYF.